The 9 T cell receptor beta chains presented below share a single source sample, sequenced in a study of T-cell reconstitution after alpha-beta-depleted transplantation in children (dated by TCRdb to the mid-2010s). Libraries came from PCR. Sequencing was carried out with an Illumina HiSeq 2500. Molecular barcoding was employed in the preparation of TCR libraries, with unique molecular identifiers being used to normalize TCRbeta repertoire quantification. Using fastp trimming at Q25 and MiXCR clonotype assembly, TCRdb reanalyzed the public sequencing data and kept in-frame beta chains. All rows with the same CDR3 protein become a single entry with the most common DNA and genes. The sample has nearly 400,000 distinct CDR3 sequences on record, around 21% of them singletons. The ten largest make up 3.8% of the sample. The sample was PBMCs from the stem cell graft donor, taken from the stem cell graft. These TCRs come from a human donor who donated a stem cell graft to a child with acute myeloid leukemia.

The genes are TRBV13 and TRBJ2-7; a weak D match, TRBD2 (6 bases). This CDR3 is built from 15 residues. V was clipped by 6 bases and J by 4 bases, with 19 bases between them. Germline values: CDR1 PRHDT, CDR2 FYEKMQ (reference sequence). The CDR3 loop is CASSHPWGTGYEQYF. The CDR3 DNA follows: TGTGCCAGCAGTCACCCTTGGGGGACTGGTTACGAGCAGTACTTC. The variable domain in full, with the rest retrieved from reference TRBV13 and TRBJ2-7, is AAGVIQSPRHLIKEKRETATLKCYPIPRHDTVYWYQQGPGQDPQFLISFYEKMQSDKGSIPDRFSAQQFSDYHSELNMSSLELGDSALYFCASSHPWGTGYEQYFGPGTRLTVT.

This clonotype was counted ten times or more. The CDR3 coding sequence is TGCAGCGTGGATAAGGACACAGATACGCAGTATTTT. Amino acids: CSVDKDTDTQYF. The chain uses TRBV29-1 and TRBJ2-3, with D unresolved. Trimming removed 6 bases from V and 2 bases from J, with 9 bases in between. CDR3 size: 12 residues. Germline V gives CDR1 SQVTM, CDR2 ANQGSEA.

In its sample, this clonotype was seen a few times. The rearrangement uses TRBV28 and TRBJ2-1; unclear D gene. Germline lookup yields CDR1 MDHEN and CDR2 SYDVKM. The length of the CDR3 is 15 residues. Trimming shortened V by 8 bases and J by 0 bases, and 14 bases separated the two germline ends. Written as DNA, the CDR3 is TGTGCCAGCTTCCCTGAATCGAGCTCCTACAATGAGCAGTTCTTC. This gives the protein CASFPESSSYNEQFF.

The chain employs TRBV5-1 and TRBJ2-1; 11 nucleotides line up with TRBD2. CDR1 is SGHRS and CDR2 is YFSETQ in the germline V gene. With 4 bases clipped from V and 4 bases from J, the junction kept 7 bases outside the gene matches. CDR3 size: 16 residues. CDR3 protein: CASSLTGLAAYNEQFF. The CDR3 DNA is TGCGCCAGCAGCCTAACGGGACTAGCGGCATACAATGAGCAGTTCTTC.

Many counts were recorded for this clonotype. The chain employs TRBV20-1 and TRBJ2-5, with TRBD2 as a possible D gene (6 bases). V lost 5 bases and J 2 bases, leaving 12 bases between the germline ends. The CDR3 sequence is 13 residues long. The germline V gene has CDR1 DFQATT and CDR2 SNEGSKA (reference sequence). The CDR3, as DNA: TGCAGTGCTCCGGGAGCCGCACAAGAGACCCAGTACTTC. The encoded protein is CSAPGAAQETQYF.

Only a few counts were recorded for this clonotype. The chain joins TRBV19 to TRBJ2-1; TRBD2 agrees at 7 bases. CDR1 and CDR2 (germline): LNHDA, SQIVND (reference sequence). This CDR3 is 16 amino acids long. J was trimmed by 5 bases and V by 6 bases; bases with no gene match: 13. The CDR3 is CASRDPQRGGNNEQFF. The CDR3 nucleotides read TGTGCCAGTAGAGATCCTCAGCGGGGCGGTAACAATGAGCAGTTCTTC.

The sample holds a few counts of this clonotype. The rearrangement links TRBV27 to TRBJ2-7; tentative D call: TRBD1 (6 bases). Germline CDR1 and CDR2: MNHEY and SMNVEV (reference sequence). This CDR3 comprises 12 residues. The V end was cut by 6 bases, the J end by 7 bases, with 13 bases between. The DNA of the CDR3 is TGTGCCAGCAGCCCAGGGGAGAGGGAGCAGTACTTC. The encoded protein is CASSPGEREQYF.

This clonotype was detected ten times or more. J is TRBJ2-1 and V is TRBV20-1; D is perhaps TRBD2 (5 bases). CDR1 and CDR2 from the germline V gene are DFQATT and SNEGSKA (reference sequence). The CDR3 length is 14 residues. Trimming took off 6 bases at V and 9 bases at J, with 21 bases between the two ends. The CDR3 sequence is CSASSDPALGEQFF. In nucleotides, the CDR3 is TGCAGTGCGAGTAGCGACCCCGCCCTGGGTGAGCAGTTCTTC.

This chain uses TRBV28 with TRBJ2-2, with D perhaps TRBD2 (5 bases). Germline-derived CDR1 and CDR2 are MDHEN and SYDVKM. Trimming took off 7 bases at V and 3 bases at J, with 9 bases between the two ends. This CDR3 contains 13 residues. The CDR3 loop is CASIRRDTGELFF. The CDR3 nucleotides read TGTGCCAGCATACGGCGGGACACCGGGGAGCTGTTTTTT.